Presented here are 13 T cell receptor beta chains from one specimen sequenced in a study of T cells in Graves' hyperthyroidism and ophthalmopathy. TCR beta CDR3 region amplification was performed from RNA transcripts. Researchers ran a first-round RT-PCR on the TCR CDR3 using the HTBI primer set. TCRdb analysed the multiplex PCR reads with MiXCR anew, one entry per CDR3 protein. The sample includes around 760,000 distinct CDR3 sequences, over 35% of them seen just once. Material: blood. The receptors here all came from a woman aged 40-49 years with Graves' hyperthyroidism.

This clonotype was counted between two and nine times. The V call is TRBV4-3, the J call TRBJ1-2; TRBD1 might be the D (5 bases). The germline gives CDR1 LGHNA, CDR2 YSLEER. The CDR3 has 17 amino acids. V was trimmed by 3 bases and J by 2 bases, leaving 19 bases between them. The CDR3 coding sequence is TGCGCCAGCAGCCAGGGGGGGAGGGGACCATTAAACTATGGCTACACCTTC. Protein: CASSQGGRGPLNYGYTF.

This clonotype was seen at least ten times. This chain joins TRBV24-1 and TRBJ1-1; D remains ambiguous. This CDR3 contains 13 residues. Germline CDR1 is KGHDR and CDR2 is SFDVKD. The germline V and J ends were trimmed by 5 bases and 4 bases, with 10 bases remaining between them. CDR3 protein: CATSGSFGTEAFF. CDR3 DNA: TGTGCCACCAGTGGTTCTTTTGGCACTGAAGCTTTCTTT.

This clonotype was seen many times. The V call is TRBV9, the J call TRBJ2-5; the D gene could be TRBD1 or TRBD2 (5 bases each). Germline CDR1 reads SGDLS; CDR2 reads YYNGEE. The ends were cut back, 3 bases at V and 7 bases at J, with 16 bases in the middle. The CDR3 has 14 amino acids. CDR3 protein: CASSEATTRGTQYF. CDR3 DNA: TGTGCCAGCAGCGAGGCGACTACTAGGGGGACCCAGTACTTC. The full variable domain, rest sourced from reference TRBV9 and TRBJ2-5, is DSGVTQTPKHLITATGQRVTLRCSPRSGDLSVYWYQQSLDQGLQFLIQYYNGEERAKGNILERFSAQQFPDLHSELNLSSLELGDSALYFCASSEATTRGTQYFGPGTRLLVL.

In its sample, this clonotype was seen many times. The CDR3 sequence is CASSERRLGQETQYF. The CDR3 DNA is TGTGCCAGCAGCGAACGCCGACTGGGTCAAGAGACCCAGTACTTC. The chain is built from TRBV2 and TRBJ2-5; D gene ambiguous. The V gene lost 6 bases and the J gene lost 2 bases, with 16 bases spanning the gap. CDR1 is SNHLY and CDR2 is FYNNEI in the germline V gene. This CDR3 is 15 amino acids long.

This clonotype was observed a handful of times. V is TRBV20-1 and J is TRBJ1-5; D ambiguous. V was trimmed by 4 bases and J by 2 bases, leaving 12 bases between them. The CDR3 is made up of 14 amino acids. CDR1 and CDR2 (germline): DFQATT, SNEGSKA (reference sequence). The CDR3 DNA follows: TGCAGTGCTATGAGAGGGTCAGGCAATCAGCCCCAGCATTTT. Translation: CSAMRGSGNQPQHF.

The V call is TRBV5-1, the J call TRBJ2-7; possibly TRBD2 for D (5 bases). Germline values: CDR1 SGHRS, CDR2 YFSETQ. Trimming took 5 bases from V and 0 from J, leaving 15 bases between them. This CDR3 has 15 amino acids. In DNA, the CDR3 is TGCGCCAGCAGTCCCGGACGGGAATACTCCTACGAGCAGTACTTC. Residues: CASSPGREYSYEQYF.

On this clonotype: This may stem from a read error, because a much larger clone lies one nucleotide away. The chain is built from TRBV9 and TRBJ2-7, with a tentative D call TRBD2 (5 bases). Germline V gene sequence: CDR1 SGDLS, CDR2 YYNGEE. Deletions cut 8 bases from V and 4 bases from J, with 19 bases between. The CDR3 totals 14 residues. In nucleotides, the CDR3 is TGTGCCAGTTCCGTCAGCGAGGGATCATACGAGCAGTACTTC. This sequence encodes CASSVSEGSYEQYF.

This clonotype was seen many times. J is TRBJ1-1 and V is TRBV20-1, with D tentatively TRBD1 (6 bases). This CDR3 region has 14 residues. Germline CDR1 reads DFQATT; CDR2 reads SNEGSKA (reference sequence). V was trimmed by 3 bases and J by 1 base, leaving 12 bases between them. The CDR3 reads CSARRGHSNTEAFF. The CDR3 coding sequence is TGCAGTGCTAGGCGGGGGCATTCGAACACTGAAGCTTTCTTT.

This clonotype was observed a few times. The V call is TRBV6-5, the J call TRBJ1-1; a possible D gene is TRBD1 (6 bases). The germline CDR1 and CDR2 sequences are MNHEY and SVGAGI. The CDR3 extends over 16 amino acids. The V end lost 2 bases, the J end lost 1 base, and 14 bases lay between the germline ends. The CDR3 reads CASSYGGGVENTEAFF. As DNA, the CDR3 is TGTGCCAGCAGTTACGGTGGGGGCGTCGAGAACACTGAAGCTTTCTTT.

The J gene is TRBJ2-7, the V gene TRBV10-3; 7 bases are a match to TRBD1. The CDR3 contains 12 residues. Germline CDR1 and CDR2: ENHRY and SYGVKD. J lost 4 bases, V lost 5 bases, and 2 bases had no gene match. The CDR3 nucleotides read TGTGCCATCAGTCCGGGACAGTACGAGCAGTACTTC. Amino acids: CAISPGQYEQYF.

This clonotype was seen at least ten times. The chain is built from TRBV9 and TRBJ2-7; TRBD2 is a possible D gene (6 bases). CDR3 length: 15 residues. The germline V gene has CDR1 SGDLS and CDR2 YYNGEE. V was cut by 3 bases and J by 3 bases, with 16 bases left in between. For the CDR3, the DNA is TGTGCCAGCAGCGCACAGACGTCGGGGGTCTACGAGCAGTACTTC. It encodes CASSAQTSGVYEQYF. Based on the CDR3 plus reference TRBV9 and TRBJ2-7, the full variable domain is DSGVTQTPKHLITATGQRVTLRCSPRSGDLSVYWYQQSLDQGLQFLIQYYNGEERAKGNILERFSAQQFPDLHSELNLSSLELGDSALYFCASSAQTSGVYEQYFGPGTRLTVT.

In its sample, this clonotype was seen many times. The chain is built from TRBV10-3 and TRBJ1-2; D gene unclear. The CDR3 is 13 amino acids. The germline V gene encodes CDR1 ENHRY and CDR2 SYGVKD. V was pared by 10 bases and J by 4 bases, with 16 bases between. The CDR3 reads CATRQTSPYGYTF. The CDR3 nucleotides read TGTGCCACTCGACAAACTTCCCCCTATGGCTACACCTTC.

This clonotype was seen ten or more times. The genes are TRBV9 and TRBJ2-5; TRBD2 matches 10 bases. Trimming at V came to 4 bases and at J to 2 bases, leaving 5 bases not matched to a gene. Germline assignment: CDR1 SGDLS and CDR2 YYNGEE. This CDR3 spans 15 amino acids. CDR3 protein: CASSPWTSGQETQYF. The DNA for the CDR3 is TGTGCCAGCAGCCCATGGACTAGCGGACAAGAGACCCAGTACTTC.